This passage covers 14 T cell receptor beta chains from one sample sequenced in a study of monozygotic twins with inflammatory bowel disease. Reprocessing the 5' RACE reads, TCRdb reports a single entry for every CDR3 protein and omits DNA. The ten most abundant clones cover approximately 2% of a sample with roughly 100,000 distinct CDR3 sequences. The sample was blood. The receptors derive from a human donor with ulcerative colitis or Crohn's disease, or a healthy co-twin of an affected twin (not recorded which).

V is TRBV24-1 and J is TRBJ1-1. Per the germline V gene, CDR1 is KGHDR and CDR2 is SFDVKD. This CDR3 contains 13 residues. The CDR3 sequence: CATSAGAGRAAFF.

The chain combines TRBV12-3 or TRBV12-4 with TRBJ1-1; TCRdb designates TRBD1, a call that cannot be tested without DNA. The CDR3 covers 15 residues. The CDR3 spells CASSLTGGMNTEAFF.

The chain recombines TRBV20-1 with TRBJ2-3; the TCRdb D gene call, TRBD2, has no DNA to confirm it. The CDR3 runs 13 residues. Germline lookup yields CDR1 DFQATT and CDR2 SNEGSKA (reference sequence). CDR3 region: CSARVRGGDTQYF.

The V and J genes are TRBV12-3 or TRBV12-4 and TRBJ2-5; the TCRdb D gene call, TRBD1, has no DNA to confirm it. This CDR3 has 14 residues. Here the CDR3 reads CASSFRQGAKTQYF.

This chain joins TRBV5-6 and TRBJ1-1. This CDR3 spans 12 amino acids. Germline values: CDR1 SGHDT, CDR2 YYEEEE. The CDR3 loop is CASSLKWTEVFF.

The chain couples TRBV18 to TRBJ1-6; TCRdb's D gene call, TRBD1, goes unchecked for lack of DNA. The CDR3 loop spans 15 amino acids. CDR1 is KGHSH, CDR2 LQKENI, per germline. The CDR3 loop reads CASSPQAQGGSPLHF. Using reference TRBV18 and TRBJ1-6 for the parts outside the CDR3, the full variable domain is NAGVMQNPRHLVRRRGQEARLRCSPMKGHSHVYWYRQLPEEGLKFMVYLQKENIIDESGMPKERFSAEFPKEGPSILRIQQVVRGDSAAYFCASSPQAQGGSPLHFGNGTRLTVT.

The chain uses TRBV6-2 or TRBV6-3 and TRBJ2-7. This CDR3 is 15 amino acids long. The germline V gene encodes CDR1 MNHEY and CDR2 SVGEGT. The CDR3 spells CASSYSRRTSSSEYF.

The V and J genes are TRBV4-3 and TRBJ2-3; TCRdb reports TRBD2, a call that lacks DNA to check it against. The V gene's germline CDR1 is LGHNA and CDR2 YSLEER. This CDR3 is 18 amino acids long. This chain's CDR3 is CASSQLHIGLAATDTQYF.

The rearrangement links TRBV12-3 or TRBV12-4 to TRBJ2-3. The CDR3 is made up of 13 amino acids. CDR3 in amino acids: CASRQRITDTQYF.

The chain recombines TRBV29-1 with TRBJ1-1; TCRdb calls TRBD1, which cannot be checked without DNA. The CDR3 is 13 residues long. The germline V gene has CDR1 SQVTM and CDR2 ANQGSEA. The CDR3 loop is CSVVRTDNTEAFF.

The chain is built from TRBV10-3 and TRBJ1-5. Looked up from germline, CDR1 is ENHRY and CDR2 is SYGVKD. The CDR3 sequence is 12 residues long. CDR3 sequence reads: CAISERNQPQHF.

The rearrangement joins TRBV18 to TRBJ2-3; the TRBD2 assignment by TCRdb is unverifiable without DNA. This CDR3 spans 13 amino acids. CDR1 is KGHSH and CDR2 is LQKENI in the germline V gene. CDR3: CASSPPPPDTQYF. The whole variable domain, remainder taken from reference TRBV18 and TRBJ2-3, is NAGVMQNPRHLVRRRGQEARLRCSPMKGHSHVYWYRQLPEEGLKFMVYLQKENIIDESGMPKERFSAEFPKEGPSILRIQQVVRGDSAAYFCASSPPPPDTQYFGPGTRLTVL.

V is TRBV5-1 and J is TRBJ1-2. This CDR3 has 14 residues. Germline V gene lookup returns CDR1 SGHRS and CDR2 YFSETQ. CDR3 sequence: CASSATGVNYGYTF. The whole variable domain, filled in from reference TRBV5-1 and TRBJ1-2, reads KAGVTQTPRYLIKTRGQQVTLSCSPISGHRSVSWYQQTPGQGLQFLFEYFSETQRNKGNFPGRFSGRQFSNSRSEMNVSTLELGDSALYLCASSATGVNYGYTFGSGTRLTVV.

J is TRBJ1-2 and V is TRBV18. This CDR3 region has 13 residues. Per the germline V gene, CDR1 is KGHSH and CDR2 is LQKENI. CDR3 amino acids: CASSPGLNYGYTF.